This is a list of T cell receptor beta chains from one sample in a study of blood T cells in healthy people across ages. TCRdb analysed the 5' RACE reads with MiXCR anew, one entry per CDR3 protein. The data show 700,000 to 1,000,000 distinct CDR3 sequences, under 45% seen once. The sample consisted of blood. These TCRs come from a man between 60 and 70 years old in good health. Both conserved end residues are part of each CDR3. D genes are given only for firm matches. Clone size is not always given. Where it is, it says once, few, many or a class for expanded clones.

>few|TRBJ2-7|TRBD1|TRBV5-6
CASSLGTGVREQYF
TGTGCCAGCAGCTTGGGGACAGGGGTTCGCGAGCAGTACTTC
>.|TRBJ2-7|.|TRBV12-5
CASGVGSSYNEQYF
TGTGCTAGTGGAGTCGGTAGCTCCTACAATGAGCAGTACTTC
>few|TRBJ2-1|.|TRBV7-2
CASSRRDPSTLGANEQFF
TGTGCCAGCAGCCGGAGAGACCCATCAACCTTAGGGGCCAATGAGCAGTTCTTC
>.|TRBJ2-7|TRBD2|TRBV7-9
CASSLPSGTYNEQYF
TGTGCCAGCAGCTTACCTAGCGGGACCTACAATGAGCAGTACTTC
>few|TRBJ2-1|TRBD2|TRBV7-2
CASSAGTGGALSNEQFF
TGTGCCAGCAGTGCGGGGACCGGGGGGGCCCTAAGCAATGAGCAGTTCTTC
>few|TRBJ2-3|TRBD1|TRBV5-1
CASSTQTGASRDTQYF
TGCGCCAGCAGCACGCAGACAGGGGCGTCGAGAGATACGCAGTATTTT
>.|TRBJ2-1|.|TRBV20-1
CSARARGGNEQFF
TGCAGTGCTAGAGCGCGAGGAGGCAATGAGCAGTTCTTC
>.|TRBJ2-1|TRBD2|TRBV12-3/TRBV12-4
CASKLAGAGGEQFF
TGTGCCAGCAAACTAGCGGGGGCCGGGGGTGAGCAGTTCTTC
>.|TRBJ1-2|TRBD1|TRBV2
CASSLRDRAIYGYTF
TGTGCCAGCAGTCTCCGGGACAGAGCGATTTATGGCTACACCTTC
>.|TRBJ2-3|.|TRBV20-1
CSANGGRTDTQYF
TGCAGTGCTAACGGGGGGCGGACAGATACGCAGTATTTT
>few|TRBJ1-2|.|TRBV2
CASSEAGTNLYGYTF
TGTGCCAGCAGTGAAGCGGGGACCAATTTATATGGCTACACCTTC
>.|TRBJ2-7|TRBD1|TRBV28
CSSRSIGQGSYEQYF
TGTTCCAGCAGGTCCATCGGACAGGGCTCCTACGAGCAGTACTTC
>.|TRBJ2-7|.|TRBV5-1
CASSYLPGTQYEQYF
TGCGCCAGCAGCTACCTCCCCGGGACACAATACGAGCAGTACTTC
>.|TRBJ2-3|TRBD2|TRBV11-3
CASSRPGTSGGRADTQYF
TGTGCCAGCAGCCGTCCCGGGACTAGCGGGGGGCGCGCAGATACGCAGTATTTT